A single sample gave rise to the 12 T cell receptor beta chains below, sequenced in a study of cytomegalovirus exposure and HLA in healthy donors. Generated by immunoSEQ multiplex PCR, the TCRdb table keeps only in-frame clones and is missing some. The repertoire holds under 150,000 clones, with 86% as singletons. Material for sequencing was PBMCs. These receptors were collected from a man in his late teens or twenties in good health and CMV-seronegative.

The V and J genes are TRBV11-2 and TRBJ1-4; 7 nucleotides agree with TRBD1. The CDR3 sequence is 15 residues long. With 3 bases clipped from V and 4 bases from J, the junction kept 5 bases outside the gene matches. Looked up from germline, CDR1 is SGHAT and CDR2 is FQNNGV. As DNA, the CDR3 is TGTGCCAGCAGCTTGGGACAGACTTATAATGAAAAACTGTTTTTT. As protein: CASSLGQTYNEKLFF.

The CDR3 loop reads CATLGTEGGEQYF. The CDR3 nucleotides are TGTGCCACCCTCGGAACGGAGGGCGGGGAGCAGTACTTC. The chain couples TRBV10-3 to TRBJ2-7, with D tentatively TRBD2 (6 bases). Germline assignment: CDR1 ENHRY and CDR2 SYGVKD. The CDR3 is 13 residues long. V shed 10 bases and J shed 7 bases, with 20 bases lying between them.

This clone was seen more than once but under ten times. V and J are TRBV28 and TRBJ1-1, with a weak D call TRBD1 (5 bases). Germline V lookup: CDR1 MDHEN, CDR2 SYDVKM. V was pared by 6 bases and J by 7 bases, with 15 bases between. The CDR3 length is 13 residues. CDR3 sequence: CASSTDSELEAFF. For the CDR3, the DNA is TGTGCCAGCAGCACTGACAGTGAGCTTGAAGCTTTCTTT.

CDR3 region: CASSGETRGLYEQYF. The CDR3 nucleotides are TGTGCCAGCAGCGGCGAGACTCGGGGTTTGTACGAGCAGTACTTC. This chain links TRBV7-9 with TRBJ2-7, with D perhaps TRBD2 (5 bases). Trimming stripped 5 bases from V and 4 bases from J, with 18 bases between. Germline lookup yields CDR1 SEHNR and CDR2 FQNEAQ (reference sequence). CDR3 length: 15 amino acids.

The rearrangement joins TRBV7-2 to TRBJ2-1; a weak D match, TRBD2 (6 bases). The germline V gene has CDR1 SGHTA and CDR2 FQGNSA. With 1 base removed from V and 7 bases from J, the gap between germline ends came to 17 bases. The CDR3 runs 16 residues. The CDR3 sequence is CASSLDSGRTLNEQFF. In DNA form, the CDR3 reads TGTGCCAGCAGCTTAGATAGTGGGAGGACCTTGAATGAGCAGTTCTTC.

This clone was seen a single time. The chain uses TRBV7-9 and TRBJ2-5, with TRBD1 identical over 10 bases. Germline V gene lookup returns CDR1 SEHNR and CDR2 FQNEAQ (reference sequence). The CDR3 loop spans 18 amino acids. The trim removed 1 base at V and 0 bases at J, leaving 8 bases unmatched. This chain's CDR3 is CASSLGTGTGENQETQYF. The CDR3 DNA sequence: TGTGCCAGCAGCTTAGGCACCGGGACAGGGGAAAACCAAGAGACCCAGTACTTC.

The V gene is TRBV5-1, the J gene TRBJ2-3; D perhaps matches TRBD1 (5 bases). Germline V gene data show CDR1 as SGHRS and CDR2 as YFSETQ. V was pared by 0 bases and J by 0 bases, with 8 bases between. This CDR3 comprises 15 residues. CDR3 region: CASSLAQGSTDTQYF. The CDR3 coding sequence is TGCGCCAGCAGCTTGGCGCAGGGTAGCACAGATACGCAGTATTTT.

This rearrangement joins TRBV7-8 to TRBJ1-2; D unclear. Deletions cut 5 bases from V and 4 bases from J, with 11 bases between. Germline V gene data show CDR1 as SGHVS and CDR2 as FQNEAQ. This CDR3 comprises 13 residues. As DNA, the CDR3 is TGTGCCAGCAGCCCCGGGGTATCCTATGGCTACACCTTC. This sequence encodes CASSPGVSYGYTF.

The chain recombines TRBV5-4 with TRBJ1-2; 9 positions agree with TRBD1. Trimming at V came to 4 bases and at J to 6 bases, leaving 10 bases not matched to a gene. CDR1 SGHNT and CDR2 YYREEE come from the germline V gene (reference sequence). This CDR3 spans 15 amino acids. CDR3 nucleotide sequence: TGTGCCAGCAGCCCGGGACAGGGCGGTGCGGATGGCTACACCTTC. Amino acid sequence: CASSPGQGGADGYTF.

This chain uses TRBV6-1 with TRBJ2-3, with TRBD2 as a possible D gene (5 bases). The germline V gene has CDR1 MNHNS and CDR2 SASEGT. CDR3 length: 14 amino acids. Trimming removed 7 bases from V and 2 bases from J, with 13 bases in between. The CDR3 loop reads CASKRAENTDTQYF. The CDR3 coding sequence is TGTGCCAGCAAGCGAGCGGAGAACACAGATACGCAGTATTTT.

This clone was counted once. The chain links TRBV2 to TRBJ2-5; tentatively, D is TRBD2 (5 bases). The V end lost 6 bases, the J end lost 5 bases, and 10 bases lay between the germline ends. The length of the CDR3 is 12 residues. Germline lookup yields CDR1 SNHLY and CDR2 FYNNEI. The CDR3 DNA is TGTGCCAGCAGCGAGGAGCGGGAGACCCAGTACTTC. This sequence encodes CASSEERETQYF.

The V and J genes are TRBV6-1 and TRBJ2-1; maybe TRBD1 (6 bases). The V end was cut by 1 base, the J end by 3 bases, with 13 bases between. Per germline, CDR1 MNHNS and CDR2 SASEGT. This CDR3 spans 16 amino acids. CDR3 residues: CASSEGDTLYYNEQFF. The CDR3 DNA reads TGTGCCAGCAGTGAAGGGGACACCCTCTACTACAATGAGCAGTTCTTC.